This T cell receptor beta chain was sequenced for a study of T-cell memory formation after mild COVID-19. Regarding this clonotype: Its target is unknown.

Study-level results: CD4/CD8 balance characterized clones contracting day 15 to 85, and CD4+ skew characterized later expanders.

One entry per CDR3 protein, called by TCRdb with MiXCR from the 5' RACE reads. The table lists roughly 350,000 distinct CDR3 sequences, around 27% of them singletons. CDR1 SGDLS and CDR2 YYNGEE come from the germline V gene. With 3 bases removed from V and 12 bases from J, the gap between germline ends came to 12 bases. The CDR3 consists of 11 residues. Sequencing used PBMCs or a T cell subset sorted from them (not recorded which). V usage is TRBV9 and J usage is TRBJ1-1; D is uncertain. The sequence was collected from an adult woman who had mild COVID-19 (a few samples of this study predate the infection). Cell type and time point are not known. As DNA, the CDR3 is TGTGCCAGCAGCGCCAACAGCGAAACTTTCTTT. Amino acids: CASSANSETFF.